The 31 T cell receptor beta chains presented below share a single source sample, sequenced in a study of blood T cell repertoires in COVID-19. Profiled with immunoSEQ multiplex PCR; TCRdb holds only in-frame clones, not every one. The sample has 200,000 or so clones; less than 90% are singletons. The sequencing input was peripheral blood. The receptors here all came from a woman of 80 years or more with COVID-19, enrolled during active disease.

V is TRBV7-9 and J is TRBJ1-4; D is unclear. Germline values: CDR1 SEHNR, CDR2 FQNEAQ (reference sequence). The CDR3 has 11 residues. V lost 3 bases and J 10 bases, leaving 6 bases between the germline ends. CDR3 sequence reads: CASSLGGKLFF. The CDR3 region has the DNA TGTGCCAGCAGCTTGGGAGGAAAACTGTTTTTT. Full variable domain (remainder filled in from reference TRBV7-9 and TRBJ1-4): DTGVSQNPRHKITKRGQNVTFRCDPISEHNRLYWYRQTLGQGPEFLTYFQNEAQLEKSRLLSDRFSAERPKGSFSTLEIQRTEQGDSAMYLCASSLGGKLFFGSGTQLSVL.

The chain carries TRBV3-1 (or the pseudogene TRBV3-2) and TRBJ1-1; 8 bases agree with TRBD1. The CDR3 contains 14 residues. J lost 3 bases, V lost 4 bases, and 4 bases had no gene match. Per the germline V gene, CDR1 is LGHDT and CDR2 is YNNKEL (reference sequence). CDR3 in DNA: TGTGCCAGCAGCCTAGGGACAGGCTACACTGAAGCTTTCTTT. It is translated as CASSLGTGYTEAFF.

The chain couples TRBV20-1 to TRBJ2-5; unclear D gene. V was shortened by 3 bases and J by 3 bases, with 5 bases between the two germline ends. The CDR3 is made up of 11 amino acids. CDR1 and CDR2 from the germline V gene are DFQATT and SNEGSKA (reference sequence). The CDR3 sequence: CSASSEETQYF. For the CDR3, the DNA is TGCAGTGCTAGTTCAGAAGAGACCCAGTACTTC.

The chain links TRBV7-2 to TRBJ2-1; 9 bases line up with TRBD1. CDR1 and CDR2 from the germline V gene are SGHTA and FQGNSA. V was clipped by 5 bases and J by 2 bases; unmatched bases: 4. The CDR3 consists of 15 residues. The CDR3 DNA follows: TGTGCCAGCAGCCCCGACAGGGGGGCCTACAATGAGCAGTTCTTC. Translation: CASSPDRGAYNEQFF.

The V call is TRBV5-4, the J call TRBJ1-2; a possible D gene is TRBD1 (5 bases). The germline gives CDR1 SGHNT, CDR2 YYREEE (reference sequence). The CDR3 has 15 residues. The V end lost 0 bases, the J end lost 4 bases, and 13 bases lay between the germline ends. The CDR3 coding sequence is TGTGCCAGCAGCTTGGCGACAGTCCCAGGCTATGGCTACACCTTC. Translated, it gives CASSLATVPGYGYTF.

The CDR3 DNA reads as TGTGCCAGCTCCCCAAACCAGGGGTTGGCTGAAAAACTGTTTTTT. Translated: CASSPNQGLAEKLFF. The gene calls are TRBV18 and TRBJ1-4, with a possible D match to TRBD1 (6 bases). Looked up from germline, CDR1 is KGHSH and CDR2 is LQKENI. The V end lost 6 bases, the J end lost 7 bases, and 18 bases lay between the germline ends. The CDR3 totals 15 residues.

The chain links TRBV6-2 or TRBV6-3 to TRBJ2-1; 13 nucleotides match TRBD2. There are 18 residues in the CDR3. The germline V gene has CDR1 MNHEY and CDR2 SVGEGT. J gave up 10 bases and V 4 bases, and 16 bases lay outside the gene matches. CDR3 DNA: TGTGCCAGCAGTTCGGCCGGCCAACTAGCGGGGGGGCCAAGAGAGCAGTTCTTC. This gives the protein CASSSAGQLAGGPREQFF.

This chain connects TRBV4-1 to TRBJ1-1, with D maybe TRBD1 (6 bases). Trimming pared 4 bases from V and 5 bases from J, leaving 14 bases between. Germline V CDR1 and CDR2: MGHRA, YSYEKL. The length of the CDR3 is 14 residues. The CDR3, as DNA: TGCGCCAGCAGCCCGCCCGGGGGGCGGACTGAAGCTTTCTTT. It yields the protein CASSPPGGRTEAFF.

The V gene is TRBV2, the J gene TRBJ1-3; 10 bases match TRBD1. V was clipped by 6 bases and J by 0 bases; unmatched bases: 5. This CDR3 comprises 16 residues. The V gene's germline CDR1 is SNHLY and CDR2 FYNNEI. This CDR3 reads CASRPRTGGSGNTIYF. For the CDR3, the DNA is TGTGCCAGCAGGCCAAGGACAGGGGGCTCTGGAAACACCATATATTTT. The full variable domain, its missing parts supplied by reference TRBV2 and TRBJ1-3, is EPEVTQTPSHQVTQMGQEVILRCVPISNHLYFYWYRQILGQKVEFLVSFYNNEISEKSEIFDDQFSVERPDGSNFTLKIRSTKLEDSAMYFCASRPRTGGSGNTIYFGEGSWLTVV.

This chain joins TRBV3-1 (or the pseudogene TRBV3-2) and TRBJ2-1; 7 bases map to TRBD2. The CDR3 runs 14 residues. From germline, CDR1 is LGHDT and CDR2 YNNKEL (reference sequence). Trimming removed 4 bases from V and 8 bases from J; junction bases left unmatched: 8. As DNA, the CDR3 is TGTGCCAGCAGCCCTACCCGACTAGCCCATGAGCAGTTCTTC. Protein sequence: CASSPTRLAHEQFF.

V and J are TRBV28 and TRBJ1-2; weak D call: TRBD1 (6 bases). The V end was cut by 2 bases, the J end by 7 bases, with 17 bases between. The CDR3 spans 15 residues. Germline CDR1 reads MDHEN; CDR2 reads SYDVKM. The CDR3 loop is CASSLVQGITGGYTF. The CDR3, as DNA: TGTGCCAGCAGTTTAGTGCAGGGGATAACGGGTGGCTACACCTTC.

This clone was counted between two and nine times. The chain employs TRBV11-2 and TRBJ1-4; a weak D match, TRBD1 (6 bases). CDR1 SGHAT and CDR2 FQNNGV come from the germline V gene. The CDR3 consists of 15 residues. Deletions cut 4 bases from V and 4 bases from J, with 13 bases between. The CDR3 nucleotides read TGTGCCAGCAGCTCGCAGACAGGTGTTAATGAAAAACTGTTTTTT. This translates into CASSSQTGVNEKLFF.

CDR3 DNA: TGTGCCAGTAGATGGGAGAACGAGCAGTACTTC. Translation: CASRWENEQYF. The chain uses TRBV19 and TRBJ2-7; a possible D gene is TRBD2 (5 bases). The CDR3 length is 11 residues. With 6 bases removed from V and 5 bases from J, the gap between germline ends came to 8 bases. CDR1 is LNHDA, CDR2 SQIVND, per germline (reference sequence).

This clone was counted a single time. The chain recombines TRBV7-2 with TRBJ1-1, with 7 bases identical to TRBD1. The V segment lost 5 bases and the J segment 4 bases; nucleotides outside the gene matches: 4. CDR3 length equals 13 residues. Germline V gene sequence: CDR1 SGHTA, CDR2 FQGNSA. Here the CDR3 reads CASSVPGGTEAFF. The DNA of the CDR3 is TGTGCCAGCAGCGTACCAGGGGGCACTGAAGCTTTCTTT.

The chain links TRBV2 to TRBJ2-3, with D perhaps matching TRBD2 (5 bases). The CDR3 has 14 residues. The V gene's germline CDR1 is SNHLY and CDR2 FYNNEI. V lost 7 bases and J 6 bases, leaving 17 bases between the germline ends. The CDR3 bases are TGTGCCAGCACTGCCCCACTAGAGGGTGATACGCAGTATTTT. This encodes CASTAPLEGDTQYF.

In nucleotides, the CDR3 is TGTGCCAGCAGTTCCGACAGGGGGCGGAACAATCAGCCCCAGCATTTT. This translates into CASSSDRGRNNQPQHF. V usage is TRBV6-2 or TRBV6-3 and J usage is TRBJ1-5; 10 bases fit TRBD1. Germline CDR1 MNHEY, CDR2 SVGEGT. After removal of 4 bases from V and 3 bases from J, the junction contained 6 bases not matched to a gene. The CDR3 is 16 amino acids.

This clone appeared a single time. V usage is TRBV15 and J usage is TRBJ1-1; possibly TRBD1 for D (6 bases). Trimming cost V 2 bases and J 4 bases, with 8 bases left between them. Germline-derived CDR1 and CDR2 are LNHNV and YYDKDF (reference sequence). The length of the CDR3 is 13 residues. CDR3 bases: TGTGCCACCAGCAGAACAGGGTCCACTGAAGCTTTCTTT. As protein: CATSRTGSTEAFF.

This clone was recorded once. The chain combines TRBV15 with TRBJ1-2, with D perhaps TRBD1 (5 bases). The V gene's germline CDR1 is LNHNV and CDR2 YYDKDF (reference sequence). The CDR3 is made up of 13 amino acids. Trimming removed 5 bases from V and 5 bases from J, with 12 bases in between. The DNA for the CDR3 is TGTGCCACCAGCCAAGGGGTAGGGTATGGCTACACCTTC. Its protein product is CATSQGVGYGYTF.

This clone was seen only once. The CDR3 region is CASSPRTVYGNTIYF. CDR3 sequence (DNA): TGTGCCAGCAGCCCGCGGACAGTCTATGGAAACACCATATATTTT. The chain joins TRBV9 to TRBJ1-3, with a possible D match to TRBD1 (6 bases). CDR1 and CDR2 from the germline V gene are SGDLS and YYNGEE. The germline V and J ends were trimmed by 4 bases and 3 bases, with 14 bases remaining between them. The CDR3 length is 15 residues.

CDR3 DNA sequence: TGTGCCAGCAGCCTGAGGACGGGACTTATGAACAATGAGCAGTTCTTC. The encoded protein is CASSLRTGLMNNEQFF. The genes are TRBV4-2 and TRBJ2-1; weak D call: TRBD2 (6 bases). Germline V lookup: CDR1 LGHNA, CDR2 YNFKEQ. There are 16 residues in the CDR3. The V end lost 4 bases, the J end lost 5 bases, and 18 bases lay between the germline ends.

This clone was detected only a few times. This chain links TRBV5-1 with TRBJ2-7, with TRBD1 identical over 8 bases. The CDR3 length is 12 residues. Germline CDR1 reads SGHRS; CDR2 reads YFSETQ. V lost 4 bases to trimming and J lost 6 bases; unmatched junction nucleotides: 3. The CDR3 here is CASSIGQGEQYV. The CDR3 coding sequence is TGCGCCAGCAGCATCGGACAGGGCGAGCAGTACGTC.

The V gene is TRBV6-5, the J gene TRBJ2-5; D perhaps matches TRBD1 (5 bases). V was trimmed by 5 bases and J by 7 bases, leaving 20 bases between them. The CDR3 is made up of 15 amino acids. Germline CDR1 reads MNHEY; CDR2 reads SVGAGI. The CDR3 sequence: CASSPLRGSVGTQYF. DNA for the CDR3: TGTGCCAGCAGTCCCCTTAGGGGTTCCGTAGGGACCCAGTACTTC.

The CDR3 protein is CASSPPRPGGNSPLHF. In nucleotides, the CDR3 is TGTGCCAGCAGTCCACCCCGGCCAGGGGGGAATTCACCCCTCCACTTT. The chain couples TRBV28 to TRBJ1-6; 7 bases line up with TRBD1. Losses at the gene ends were 5 bases for V and 7 bases for J; bases not matched to a gene: 11. CDR3 length: 16 amino acids. Per the germline V gene, CDR1 is MDHEN and CDR2 is SYDVKM.

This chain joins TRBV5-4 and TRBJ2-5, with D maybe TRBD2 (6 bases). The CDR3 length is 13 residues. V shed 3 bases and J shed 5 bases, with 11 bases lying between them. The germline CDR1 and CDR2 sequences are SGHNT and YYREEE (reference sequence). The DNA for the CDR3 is TGTGCCAGCAGCTCCCTAGCGAGCGAGACCCAGTACTTC. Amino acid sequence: CASSSLASETQYF.

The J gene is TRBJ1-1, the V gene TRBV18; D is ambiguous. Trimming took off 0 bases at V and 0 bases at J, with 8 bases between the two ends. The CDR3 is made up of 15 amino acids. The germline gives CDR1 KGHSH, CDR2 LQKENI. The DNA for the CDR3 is TGTGCCAGCTCACCACCAGCGCAGATGAACACTGAAGCTTTCTTT. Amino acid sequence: CASSPPAQMNTEAFF.

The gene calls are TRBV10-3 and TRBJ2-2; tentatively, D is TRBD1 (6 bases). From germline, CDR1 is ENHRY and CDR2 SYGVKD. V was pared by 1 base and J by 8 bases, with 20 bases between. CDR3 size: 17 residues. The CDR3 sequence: CAISEWLRDTNAGELFF. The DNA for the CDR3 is TGTGCCATCAGTGAGTGGCTCCGGGACACCAATGCAGGGGAGCTGTTTTTT.

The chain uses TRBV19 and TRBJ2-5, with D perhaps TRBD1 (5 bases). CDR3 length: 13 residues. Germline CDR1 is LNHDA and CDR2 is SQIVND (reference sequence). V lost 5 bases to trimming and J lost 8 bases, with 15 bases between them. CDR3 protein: CASSRAQGPTQYF. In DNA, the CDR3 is TGTGCCAGTAGTCGGGCTCAGGGCCCAACCCAGTACTTC.

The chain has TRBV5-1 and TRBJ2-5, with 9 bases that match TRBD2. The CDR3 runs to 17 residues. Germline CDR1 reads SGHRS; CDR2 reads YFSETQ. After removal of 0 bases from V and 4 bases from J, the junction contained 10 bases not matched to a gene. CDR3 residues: CASSLGGGGGARETQYF. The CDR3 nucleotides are TGCGCCAGCAGCTTGGGAGGTGGCGGGGGGGCGCGAGAGACCCAGTACTTC.

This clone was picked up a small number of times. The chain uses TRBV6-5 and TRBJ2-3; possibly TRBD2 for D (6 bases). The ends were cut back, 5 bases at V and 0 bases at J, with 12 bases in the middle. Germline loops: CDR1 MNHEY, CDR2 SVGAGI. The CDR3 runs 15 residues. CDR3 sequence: CASSNEGGSTDTQYF. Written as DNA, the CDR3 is TGTGCCAGCAGTAACGAAGGAGGGAGCACAGATACGCAGTATTTT.

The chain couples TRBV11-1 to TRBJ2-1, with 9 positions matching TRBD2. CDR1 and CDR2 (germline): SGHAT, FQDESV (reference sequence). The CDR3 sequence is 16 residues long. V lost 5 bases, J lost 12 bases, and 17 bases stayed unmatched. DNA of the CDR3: TGTGCCAGCAGCCTAGGCGCCGCTAGCGGGGCCGGGCGGCAGTTCTTC. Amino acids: CASSLGAASGAGRQFF.

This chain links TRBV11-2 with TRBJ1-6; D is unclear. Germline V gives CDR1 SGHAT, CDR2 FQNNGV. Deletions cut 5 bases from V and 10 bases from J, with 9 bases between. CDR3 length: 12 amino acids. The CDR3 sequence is CASSLPSSPLHF. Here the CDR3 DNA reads TGTGCCAGCAGCCTTCCTTCCTCACCCCTCCACTTT.